This T cell receptor (beta chain) is drawn from a study of shared clonotypes between healthy human individuals. The data were produced by immunoSEQ multiplex PCR, yet TCRdb's version contains in-frame clones alone and is incomplete. The data contain 2 million to 3 million clones, 80% to 95% of them seen just once; the ten biggest clones take up 0.36%. CDR1 is MNHNS, CDR2 SASEGT, per germline. Trimming stripped 5 bases from V and 4 bases from J, with 12 bases between. The CDR3 has 14 residues. The source is a man aged 18 to 35 in good health. Some clones in this sample may be carry-over from other donors' samples. Sequencing was carried out using naive CD4+ T cells from PBMCs. Subset of the sample: CD45RA+ positively selected. The chain combines TRBV6-1 with TRBJ1-5; D ambiguous. The chain's CDR3 is CASSYEPLNQPQHF. CDR3 bases: TGTGCCAGCAGTTATGAACCCTTGAATCAGCCCCAGCATTTT.